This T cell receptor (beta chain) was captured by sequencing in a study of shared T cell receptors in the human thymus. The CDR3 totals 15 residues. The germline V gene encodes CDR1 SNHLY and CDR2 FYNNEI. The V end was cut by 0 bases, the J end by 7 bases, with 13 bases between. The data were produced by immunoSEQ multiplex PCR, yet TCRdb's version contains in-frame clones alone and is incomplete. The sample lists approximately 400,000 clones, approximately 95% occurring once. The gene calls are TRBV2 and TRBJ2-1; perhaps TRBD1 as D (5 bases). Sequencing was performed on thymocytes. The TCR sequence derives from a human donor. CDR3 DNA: TGTGCCAGCAGTGAAGCGCTTCCTGACAGAAATGAGCAGTTCTTC. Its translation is CASSEALPDRNEQFF.